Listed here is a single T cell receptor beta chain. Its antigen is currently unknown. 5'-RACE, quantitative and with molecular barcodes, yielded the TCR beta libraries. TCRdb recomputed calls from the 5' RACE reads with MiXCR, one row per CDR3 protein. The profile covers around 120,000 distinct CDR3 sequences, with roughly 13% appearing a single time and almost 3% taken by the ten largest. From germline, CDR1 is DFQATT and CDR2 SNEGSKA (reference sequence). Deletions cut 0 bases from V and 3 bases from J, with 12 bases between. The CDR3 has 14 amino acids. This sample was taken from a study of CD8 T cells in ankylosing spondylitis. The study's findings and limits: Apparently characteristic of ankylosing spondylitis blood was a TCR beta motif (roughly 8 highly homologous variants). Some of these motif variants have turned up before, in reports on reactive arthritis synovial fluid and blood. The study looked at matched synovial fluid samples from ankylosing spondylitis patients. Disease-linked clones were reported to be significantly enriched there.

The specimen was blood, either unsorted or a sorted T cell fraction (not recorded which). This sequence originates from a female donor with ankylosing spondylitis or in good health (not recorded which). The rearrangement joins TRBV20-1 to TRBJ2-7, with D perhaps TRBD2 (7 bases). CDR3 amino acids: CSAREGASGYEQYF. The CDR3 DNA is TGCAGTGCTAGAGAGGGGGCTAGCGGCTACGAGCAGTACTTC.